A selection of T cell receptor beta chains follows, all from one sample in a study of technical replicates of blood from a few donors. TCRdb's copy holds only in-frame clones and misses some; the assay was immunoSEQ multiplex PCR. The sample lists about 70,000 clones; 92% were seen once. Sequencing was done on a sample of T cells isolated from PBMCs. These receptors came from a human donor in good health. The CDR3 runs from the conserved cysteine through the conserved F or W. Each record gives: J gene, CDR3 length, D gene, V gene, clone size, CDR3 DNA, CDR3 protein. D genes are given only for firm matches. Size tells how often a clone was seen (once, few, many) or the class of an expanded clone, and some rows leave it out.

>TRBJ1-1|14|NA|TRBV6-6|NA
TGTGCCAGCAGTGAGAGTTACTTGAACACTGAAGCTTTCTTT
CASSESYLNTEAFF
>TRBJ1-2|12|NA|TRBV6-4|NA
TGTGCCAGCAGTGATTATAACTATGGCTACACCTTC
CASSDYNYGYTF
>TRBJ1-1|16|NA|TRBV21-1|NA
TGTGCCAGCAGCAAACCTACAGGGCGAGGGAACACTGAAGCTTTCTTT
CASSKPTGRGNTEAFF
>TRBJ2-7|14|NA|TRBV7-9|NA
TGTGCCAGCAGCACTAACAGGGAGCTCTACGAGCAGTACTTC
CASSTNRELYEQYF
>TRBJ2-7|9|NA|TRBV10-1|NA
TGCGCCATCCGCTACGAGCAGTACTTC
CAIRYEQYF
>TRBJ2-3|15|TRBD1|TRBV5-5|NA
TGTGCCAGCAGCTCACGGACAGGGGCTACGGATACGCAGTATTTT
CASSSRTGATDTQYF
>TRBJ1-3|16|TRBD1|TRBV5-5|once
TGTGCCAGCAGATCCACAGTCAGGGGGAATGGAAACACCATATATTTT
CASRSTVRGNGNTIYF
>TRBJ2-1|16|NA|TRBV19|NA
TGTGCCAGTATTGAGAAACAGGGAACATCCTTCAATGAGCAGTTCTTC
CASIEKQGTSFNEQFF
>TRBJ2-7|14|TRBD2|TRBV28|NA
TGTGCCAGCAGGACTAGCGACAGCTCCTACGAGCAGTACTTC
CASRTSDSSYEQYF
>TRBJ2-7|14|TRBD1|TRBV5-1|NA
TGCGCCAGCAGCTTTGGGGACAGGTTCTACGAGCAGTACTTC
CASSFGDRFYEQYF
>TRBJ1-1|11|NA|TRBV28|few
TGTGCCAGCAGTACCGGGACAGAAGCTTTCTTT
CASSTGTEAFF
>TRBJ2-1|12|NA|TRBV2|NA
TGTGCCAGCGGCCAGGGTTACAATGAGCAGTTCTTC
CASGQGYNEQFF
>TRBJ1-1|17|NA|TRBV19|NA
TGTGCCAGTAGGATGTCTTGGGGGGGGAACTTGAACACTGAAGCTTTCTTT
CASRMSWGGNLNTEAFF
>TRBJ2-1|15|TRBD1|TRBV19|NA
TGTGCCAGTAGTAAACAGGGGGTGGGCTACAATGAGCAGTTCTTC
CASSKQGVGYNEQFF
>TRBJ1-4|12|NA|TRBV11-3|NA
TGTGCCAGCAGCTTAGCATCTGAAAAACTGTTTTTT
CASSLASEKLFF
>TRBJ1-2|16|TRBD1|TRBV6-6|NA
TGTGCCAGCAGTTACCCTTTGACAGGGGGTTTCTATGGCTACACCTTC
CASSYPLTGGFYGYTF
>TRBJ2-5|14|NA|TRBV18|NA
TGTGCCAGCTCACCTGATTACTCTGTGGAGACCCAGTACTTC
CASSPDYSVETQYF
>TRBJ1-1|15|NA|TRBV12-5|NA
TGTGCTAGTGGTCACCCCTCCCAGGGGTGGTCTGAAGCTTTCTTT
CASGHPSQGWSEAFF
>TRBJ2-7|19|NA|TRBV7-9|NA
TGTGCCAGCAGCCCCGGCCTCCGGGACACTGCATATAACTCCTACGAGCAGTACTTC
CASSPGLRDTAYNSYEQYF
>TRBJ2-3|16|TRBD2|TRBV9|NA
TGTGCCAGCAGCGTAGGGGTGACTAGCAGCACAGATACGCAGTATTTT
CASSVGVTSSTDTQYF
>TRBJ1-1|11|NA|TRBV20-1|few
TGCAGTGCTGCAGGCATTCGTGAAGCTTTCTTT
CSAAGIREAFF
>TRBJ2-1|14|TRBD2|TRBV27|NA
TGTGCCAGCAGAGGACTAGCGGGACACAATGAGCAGTTCTTC
CASRGLAGHNEQFF
>TRBJ2-3|19|TRBD2|TRBV5-4|NA
TGTGCCAGCAGCATCGGGACTAGCGGGAGCTTTGGTAGCACAGATACGCAGTATTTT
CASSIGTSGSFGSTDTQYF
>TRBJ2-2|14|NA|TRBV18|NA
TGTGCCAGCTCACTCGGACAGAACACCGGGGAGCTGTTTTTT
CASSLGQNTGELFF
>TRBJ2-5|14|TRBD1|TRBV10-3|NA
TGTGCCATCAGGGGAACAGGGGGCACAGAGACCCAGTACTTC
CAIRGTGGTETQYF
>TRBJ2-4|16|TRBD1|TRBV10-2|NA
TGCGCCAGCAGTGATAGAGGGGGCCTAGCCAAAAACATTCAGTACTTC
CASSDRGGLAKNIQYF
>TRBJ2-3|13|TRBD1|TRBV25-1|NA
TGTGCCAGCAGGGACAGGGTGACAGATACGCAGTATTTT
CASRDRVTDTQYF
>TRBJ2-7|14|NA|TRBV27|NA
TGTGCCAGCAGTTTTTTCGGAGGGTCCTACGAGCAGTACTTC
CASSFFGGSYEQYF
>TRBJ2-7|13|NA|TRBV5-4|NA
TGTGCCAGCAGACTACCGGGAACCTACGAGCAGTACTTC
CASRLPGTYEQYF
>TRBJ1-2|14|NA|TRBV13|NA
TGTGCCAGCAGTTTTATAGGAGGGGATCATGGCTACACCTTC
CASSFIGGDHGYTF
>TRBJ2-6|15|TRBD2|TRBV10-2|NA
TGCGCCAGCAGCGGGGGGGTCTCTGGGGCCAACGTCCTGACTTTC
CASSGGVSGANVLTF